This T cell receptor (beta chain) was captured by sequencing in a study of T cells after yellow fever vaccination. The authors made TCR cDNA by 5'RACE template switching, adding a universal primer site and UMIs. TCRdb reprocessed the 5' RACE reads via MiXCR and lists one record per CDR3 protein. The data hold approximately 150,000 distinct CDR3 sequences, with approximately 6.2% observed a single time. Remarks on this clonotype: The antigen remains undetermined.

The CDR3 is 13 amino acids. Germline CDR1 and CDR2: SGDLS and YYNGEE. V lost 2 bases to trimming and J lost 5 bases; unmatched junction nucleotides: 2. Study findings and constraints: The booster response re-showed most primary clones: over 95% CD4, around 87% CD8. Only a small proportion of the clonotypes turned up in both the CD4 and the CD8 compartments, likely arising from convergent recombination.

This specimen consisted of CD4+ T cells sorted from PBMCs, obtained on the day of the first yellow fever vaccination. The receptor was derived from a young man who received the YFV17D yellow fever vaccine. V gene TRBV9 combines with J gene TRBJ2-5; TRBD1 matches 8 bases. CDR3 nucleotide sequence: TGTGCCAGCAGCGTCCGACAGGGGGAGACCCAGTACTTC. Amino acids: CASSVRQGETQYF.